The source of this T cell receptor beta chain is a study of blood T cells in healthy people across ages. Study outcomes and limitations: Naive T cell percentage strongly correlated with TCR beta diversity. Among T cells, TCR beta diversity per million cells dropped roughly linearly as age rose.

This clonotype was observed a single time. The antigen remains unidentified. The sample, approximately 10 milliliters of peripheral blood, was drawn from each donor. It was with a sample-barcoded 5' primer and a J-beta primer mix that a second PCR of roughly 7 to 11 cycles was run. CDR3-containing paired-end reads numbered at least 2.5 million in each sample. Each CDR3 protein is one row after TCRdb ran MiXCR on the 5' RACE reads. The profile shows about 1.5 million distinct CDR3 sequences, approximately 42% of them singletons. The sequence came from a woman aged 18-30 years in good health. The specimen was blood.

CDR3 residues: CSAVGLSSYNSPLHF. The CDR3 bases are TGCAGTGCAGTGGGGCTCAGCTCCTATAATTCACCCCTCCACTTT. The rearrangement uses TRBV20-1 and TRBJ1-6, with D possibly being TRBD1 (5 bases). Trimming left V 6 bases short and J 0 bases short, with 12 bases between. Looked up from germline, CDR1 is DFQATT and CDR2 is SNEGSKA (reference sequence). The CDR3 runs to 15 residues.